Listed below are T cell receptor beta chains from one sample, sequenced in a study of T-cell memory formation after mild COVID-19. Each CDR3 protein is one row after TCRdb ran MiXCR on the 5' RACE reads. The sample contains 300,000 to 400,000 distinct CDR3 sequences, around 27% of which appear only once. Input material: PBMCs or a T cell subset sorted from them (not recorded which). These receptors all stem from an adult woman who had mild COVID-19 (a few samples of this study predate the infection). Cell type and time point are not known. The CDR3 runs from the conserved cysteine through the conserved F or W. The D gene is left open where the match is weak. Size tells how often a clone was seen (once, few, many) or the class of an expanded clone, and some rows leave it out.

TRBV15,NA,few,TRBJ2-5,TGTGCCACCAGCACCACTAGCCTAAGGCCAGAGACCCAGTACTTC,CATSTTSLRPETQYF
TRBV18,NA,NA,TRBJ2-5,TGTGCCAGCTCACCACCGCCTTTTGAGACCCAGTACTTC,CASSPPPFETQYF
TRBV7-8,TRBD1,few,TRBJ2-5,TGTGCCAGCAGCTCTCGACAGGGAGAAGAGACCCAGTACTTC,CASSSRQGEETQYF
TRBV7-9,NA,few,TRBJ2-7,TGTGCCAGCAGCTTAACAGGGGAGGCCTACGAGCAGTACTTC,CASSLTGEAYEQYF
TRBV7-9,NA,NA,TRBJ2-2,TGTGCCAGCAGCTGGGGGACATCGGAAGGCGGGGAGCTGTTTTTT,CASSWGTSEGGELFF
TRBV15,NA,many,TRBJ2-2,TGTGCCACCAGCACTACAGTCACCGGGGAGCTGTTTTTT,CATSTTVTGELFF
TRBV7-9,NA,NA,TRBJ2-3,TGTGCCAGCAGCTTAGCTGTGGTGACCCCGGATACGCAGTATTTT,CASSLAVVTPDTQYF
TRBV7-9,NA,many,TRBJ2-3,TGTGCCAGCAGCTTAGCGGAAGGGGGACCGACGCAGTATTTT,CASSLAEGGPTQYF
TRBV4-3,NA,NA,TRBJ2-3,TGCGCCAGCAGCCTGAGAGGGGACTTCAACACAGATACGCAGTATTTT,CASSLRGDFNTDTQYF
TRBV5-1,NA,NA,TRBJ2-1,TGCGCCAGCAGCTTGGCGGACCTTAGCGGCTATGAGCAGTTCTTC,CASSLADLSGYEQFF
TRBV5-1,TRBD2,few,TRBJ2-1,TGCGCCAGCCGTGGGAAGCGGGGGCCCGAAGACAATGAGCAGTTCTTC,CASRGKRGPEDNEQFF
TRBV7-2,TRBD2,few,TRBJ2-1,TGTGCCAGCAGCCCCCGCGGACTAGCGGGAGCGGATGAGCAGTTCTTC,CASSPRGLAGADEQFF
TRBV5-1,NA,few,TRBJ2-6,TGCGCCAGCAGCTTGGCTACCTCTGGGGCCAACGTCCTGACTTTC,CASSLATSGANVLTF
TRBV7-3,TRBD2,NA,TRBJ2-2,TGTGCCAGCAGCTCCAACAGCGGGAGGTTTACCGGGGAGCTGTTTTTT,CASSSNSGRFTGELFF
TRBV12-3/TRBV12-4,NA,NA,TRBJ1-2,TGTGCCAGCAGGCCTGGTTTCGAGGGTGTAAGTGGCTACACCTTC,CASRPGFEGVSGYTF